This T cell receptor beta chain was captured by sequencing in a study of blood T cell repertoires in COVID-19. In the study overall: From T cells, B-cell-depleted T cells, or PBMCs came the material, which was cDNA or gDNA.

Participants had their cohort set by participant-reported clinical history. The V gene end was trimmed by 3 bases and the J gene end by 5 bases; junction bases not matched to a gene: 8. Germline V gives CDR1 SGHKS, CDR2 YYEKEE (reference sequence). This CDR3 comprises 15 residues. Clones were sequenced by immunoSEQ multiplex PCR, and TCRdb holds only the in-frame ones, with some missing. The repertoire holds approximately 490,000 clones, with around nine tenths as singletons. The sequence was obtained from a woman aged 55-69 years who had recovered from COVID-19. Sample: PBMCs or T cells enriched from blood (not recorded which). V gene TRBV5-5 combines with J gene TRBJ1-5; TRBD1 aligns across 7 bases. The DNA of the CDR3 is TGTGCCAGCAGCTCGGGACGACAGGGCGATCAGCCCCAGCATTTT. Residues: CASSSGRQGDQPQHF.